The present TCR beta chain was sequenced within a study of OX40 agonist ivuxolimab in advanced cancers. Looked up from germline, CDR1 is SGHDT and CDR2 is YYEEEE. The V and J ends lost 7 bases and 5 bases, in that order; junction bases with no gene match: 11. The CDR3 consists of 14 residues. Only in-frame clones appear in the TCRdb table, and some are missing; sequencing was by immunoSEQ multiplex PCR. The repertoire holds some 85,000 clones, more than 70% seen once, with approximately 0.26% in the top ten. This receptor was identified in an adult with an advanced solid tumor such as melanoma, head and neck, liver or kidney cancer. The chain employs TRBV5-6 and TRBJ2-7; 8 bases agree with TRBD1. The sample here was CD4+ or CD8+ T cells sorted from blood, taken in a trial of the OX40 agonist ivuxolimab. The CDR3 loop is CASEGTGRYDEQYF. The DNA of the CDR3 is TGTGCCAGCGAGGGGACAGGCCGGTACGACGAGCAGTACTTC. The entire variable domain, with the rest obtained from reference TRBV5-6 and TRBJ2-7, is as follows: DAGVTQSPTHLIKTRGQQVTLRCSPKSGHDTVSWYQQALGQGPQFIFQYYEEEERQRGNFPDRFSGHQFPNYSSELNVNALLLGDSALYLCASEGTGRYDEQYFGPGTRLTVT.